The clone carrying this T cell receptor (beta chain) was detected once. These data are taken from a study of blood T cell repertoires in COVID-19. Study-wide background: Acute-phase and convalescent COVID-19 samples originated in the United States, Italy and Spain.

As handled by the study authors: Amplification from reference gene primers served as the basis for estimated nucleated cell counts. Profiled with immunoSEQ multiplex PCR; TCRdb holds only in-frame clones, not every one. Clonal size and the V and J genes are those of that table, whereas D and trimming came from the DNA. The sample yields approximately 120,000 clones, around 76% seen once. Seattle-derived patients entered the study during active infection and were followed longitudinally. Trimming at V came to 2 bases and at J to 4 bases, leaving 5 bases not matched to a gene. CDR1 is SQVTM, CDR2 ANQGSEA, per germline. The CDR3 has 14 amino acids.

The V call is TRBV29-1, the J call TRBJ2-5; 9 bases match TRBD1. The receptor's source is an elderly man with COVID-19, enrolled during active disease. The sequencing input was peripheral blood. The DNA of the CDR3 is TGCAGCGTTGAAAAGGGACAGGGTGGAGAGACCCAGTACTTC. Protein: CSVEKGQGGETQYF.